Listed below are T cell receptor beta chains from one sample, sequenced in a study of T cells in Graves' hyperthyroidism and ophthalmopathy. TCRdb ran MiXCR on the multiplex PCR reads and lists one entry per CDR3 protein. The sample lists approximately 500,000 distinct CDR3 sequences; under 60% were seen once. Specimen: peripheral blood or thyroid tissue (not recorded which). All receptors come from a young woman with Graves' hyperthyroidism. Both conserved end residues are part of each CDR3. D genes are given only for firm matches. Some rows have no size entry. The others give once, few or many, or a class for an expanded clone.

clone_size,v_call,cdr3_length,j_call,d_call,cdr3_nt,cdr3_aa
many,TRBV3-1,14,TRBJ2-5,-,TGTGCCAGCAGCCAGAAGGGCCCTCAAGAGACCCAGTACTTC,CASSQKGPQETQYF
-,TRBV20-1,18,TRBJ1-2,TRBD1,TGCAGTGCTAGAGATCCCTCGGCAGGGGGAGGACTGATCGATGGCTACACCTTC,CSARDPSAGGGLIDGYTF
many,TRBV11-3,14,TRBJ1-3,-,TGTGCCAGCAGCTTAGACGTCTCTGGAAACACCATATATTTT,CASSLDVSGNTIYF
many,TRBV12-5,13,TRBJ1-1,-,TGTGCTAGTGGTTTGCCGGTGAACACTGAAGCTTTCTTT,CASGLPVNTEAFF
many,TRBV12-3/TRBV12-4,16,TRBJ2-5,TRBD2,TGTGCCAGCAGTATGTTTCCGGGACTATACGCAGAGACCCAGTACTTC,CASSMFPGLYAETQYF
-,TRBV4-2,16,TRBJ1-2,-,TGTGCCAGCAGCCAAGACCTCTCAAACAGATACTATGGCTACGCCTTC,CASSQDLSNRYYGYAF
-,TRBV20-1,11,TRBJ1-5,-,TGCAGTGCTAGAGGCCAGACCATCGAGCATTTT,CSARGQTIEHF
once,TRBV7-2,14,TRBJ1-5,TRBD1,TGTGCCAGCAGCCCGGGACAGGGGGCAGAGCCCCAGCATTTT,CASSPGQGAEPQHF
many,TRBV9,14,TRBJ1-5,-,TGTGCCAGCAGCGTAGCGGGGATCAATCAGCCCCAGCATTTT,CASSVAGINQPQHF
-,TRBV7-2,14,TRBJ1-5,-,TGTGCCAGCAGTTACGGGGGCGGGTATCAGCCCCAGCATTTT,CASSYGGGYQPQHF
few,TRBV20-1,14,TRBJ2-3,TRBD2,TGCAGTGCTAGCCCCGGGCGGGAGAGGGATACGCAGTATTTT,CSASPGRERDTQYF
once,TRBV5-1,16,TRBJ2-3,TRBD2,TGCGCCAGCAGCGAGTCAACGGGAGGGTTGACAGATACGCAGTATTTT,CASSESTGGLTDTQYF
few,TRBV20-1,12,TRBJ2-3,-,TGCAGTGCTAGCGGTAGCACAGATACGCAGTATTTT,CSASGSTDTQYF
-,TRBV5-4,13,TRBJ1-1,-,TGTGCCAGCAGCTTTGGCTTGAACACTGAAGCTCTCTTT,CASSFGLNTEALF
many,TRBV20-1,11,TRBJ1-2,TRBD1,TGCAGTGCTAGAGAAGGGGGCGGCTACACCTTC,CSAREGGGYTF
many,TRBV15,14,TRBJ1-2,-,TGTGCCACCAGCCGGAAGGGAATCCTCTATGGCTACACCTTC,CATSRKGILYGYTF
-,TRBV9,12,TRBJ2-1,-,TGTGCCAGCAAGCGACAGGACAATGAGCAGTTCTTC,CASKRQDNEQFF
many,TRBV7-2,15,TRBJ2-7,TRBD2,TGTGCCAGCAGCGACCCCGCGGGAGGGCCCTACGAGCAGTACTTC,CASSDPAGGPYEQYF
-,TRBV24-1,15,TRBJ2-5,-,TGTGCCACCAGTGATCCACGGACAGTCCAAGAGACCCAGTACTTC,CATSDPRTVQETQYF
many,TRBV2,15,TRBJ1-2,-,TGTGCCAGCACCACCTACGGAGGGCAGGGAAGTGGCTACACCTTC,CASTTYGGQGSGYTF
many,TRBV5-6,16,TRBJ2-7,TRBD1,TGTGCCAGCAGCTTGGGGTTAGGGACAGGGGAAGCCGAGCAGTACTTC,CASSLGLGTGEAEQYF
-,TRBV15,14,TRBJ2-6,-,TGTGCCACCAGCAGAGGACAGGGGGCCAACGTCCTGACTTTC,CATSRGQGANVLTF
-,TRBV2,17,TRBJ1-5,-,TGTGCCAGCAGTGCTACCTCAGGGGCTTATAGCAATCAGCCCCAGCATTTT,CASSATSGAYSNQPQHF
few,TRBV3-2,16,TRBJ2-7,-,TGTGCCAGCAGCCGTCAAGGACAGGCGGCGCCTTACGAGCAGTACTTC,CASSRQGQAAPYEQYF
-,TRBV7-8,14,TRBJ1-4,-,TGTGCCAGCAGTCTAAGCGCAAGGGGTGAAAAACTGTTTTTT,CASSLSARGEKLFF
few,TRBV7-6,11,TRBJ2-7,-,TGTGCCACCTCGTCCCCCGCCGAGCAGTACTTC,CATSSPAEQYF
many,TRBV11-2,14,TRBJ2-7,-,TGTGCCAGCAGCTTAGGGCGGTTGTCCTACGAGCAGTACTTC,CASSLGRLSYEQYF
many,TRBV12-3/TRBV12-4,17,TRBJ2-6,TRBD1,TGTGCCAGCAGTTTAGGGACAGGGGCATATGGGGCCAACGTCCTGACTTTC,CASSLGTGAYGANVLTF
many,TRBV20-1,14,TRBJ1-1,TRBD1,TGCAGTGCTAGGATTCTCGGACAGGGAATCCAAGCTTTCTTT,CSARILGQGIQAFF